This T cell receptor (beta chain) was obtained from a study of regulatory T cells in long-lasting Graves disease. Study details: Duration of antithyroid drug therapy among newly diagnosed Graves' patients was under 3 months. General study findings and limits: Gene preferences differed: TRBV28, TRBJ1-2, TRBJ2-5 in persistent cases.

Germline assignment: CDR1 SGHTA and CDR2 FQGTGA. V lost 2 bases, J lost 1 base, and 17 bases lay in between. The CDR3 is made up of 17 amino acids. Assembly of TCR beta libraries relied on iRepertoire HTBI primers together with Arm-PCR of CDR3 regions. In TCRdb, the multiplex PCR reads were re-called with MiXCR into one record per CDR3 protein. This table holds around 460,000 distinct CDR3 sequences, 13% to 15% found once. The time point was: newly diagnosed GD, antithyroid drugs for less than 3 months. PBMC RNA served as the TCR library source. This clonotype was found many times. Its antigen is unknown. This same sample was also taken into another study, of T cells in Graves' hyperthyroidism and ophthalmopathy. That source reports: HTBI primers drove first-round RT-PCR of the TCR CDR3. Most expanded thyroid clonotypes above 0.001 recurred in blood.

This TCR came from a woman between 45 and 65 years old with Graves disease. This specimen was peripheral blood mononuclear cells (PBMCs), taken at new diagnosis, from a patient treated with antithyroid drugs. This sequence joins TRBV7-3 and TRBJ1-1, with D tentatively TRBD1 (5 bases). The CDR3 bases are TGTGCCAGCAGCTTAGGGGCTGCAGTGACACCGAACACTGAAGCTTTCTTT. Translation gives CASSLGAAVTPNTEAFF.